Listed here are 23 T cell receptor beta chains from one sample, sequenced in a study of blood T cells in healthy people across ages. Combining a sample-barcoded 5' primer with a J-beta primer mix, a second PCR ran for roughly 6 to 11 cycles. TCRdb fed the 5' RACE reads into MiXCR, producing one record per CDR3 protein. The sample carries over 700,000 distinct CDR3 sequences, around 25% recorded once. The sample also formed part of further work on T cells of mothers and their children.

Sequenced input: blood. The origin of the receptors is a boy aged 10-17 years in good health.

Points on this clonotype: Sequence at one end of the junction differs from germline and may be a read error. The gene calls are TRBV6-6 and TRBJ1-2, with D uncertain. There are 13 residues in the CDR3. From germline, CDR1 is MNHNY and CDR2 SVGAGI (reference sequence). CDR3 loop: CASSYRVQYGYTF. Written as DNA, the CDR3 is TGCGCCAGCAGCTATCGGGTACAATATGGCTACACCTTC.

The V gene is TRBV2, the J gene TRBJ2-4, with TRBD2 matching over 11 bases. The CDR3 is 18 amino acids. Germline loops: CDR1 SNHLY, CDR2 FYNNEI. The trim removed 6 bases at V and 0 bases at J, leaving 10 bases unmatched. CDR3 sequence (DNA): TGTGCCAGCAGCCTAGCGGGGGGCGTGAAGTTAGCCAAAAACATTCAGTACTTC. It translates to CASSLAGGVKLAKNIQYF.

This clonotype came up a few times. In nucleotides, the CDR3 is TGTGCCAGCAACTTCCCCCTTAGCGGGAGCTCCTACAATGAGCAGTTCTTC. Its translation: CASNFPLSGSSYNEQFF. The rearrangement uses TRBV7-2 and TRBJ2-1; 9 nucleotides line up with TRBD2. Germline V gives CDR1 SGHTA, CDR2 FQGNSA. J gave up 0 bases and V 7 bases, and 10 bases lay outside the gene matches. The CDR3 runs 17 residues.

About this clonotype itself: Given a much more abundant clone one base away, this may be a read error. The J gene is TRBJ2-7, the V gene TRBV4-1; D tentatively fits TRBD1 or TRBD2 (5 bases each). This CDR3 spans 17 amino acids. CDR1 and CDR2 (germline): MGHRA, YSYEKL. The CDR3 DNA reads TGCGCCAGCGGCCAAGGTGGAGGTGGTTTTGGGACGTACGAGCAGTACTTC. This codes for CASGQGGGGFGTYEQYF.

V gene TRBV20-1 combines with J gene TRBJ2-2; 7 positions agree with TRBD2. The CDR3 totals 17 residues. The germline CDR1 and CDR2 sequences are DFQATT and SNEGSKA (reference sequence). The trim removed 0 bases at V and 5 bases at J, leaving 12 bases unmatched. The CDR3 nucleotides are TGCAGTGCTAGAGAGGCTAGCGGCCCCTCAAGGACCGGGGAGCTGTTTTTT. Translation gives CSAREASGPSRTGELFF.

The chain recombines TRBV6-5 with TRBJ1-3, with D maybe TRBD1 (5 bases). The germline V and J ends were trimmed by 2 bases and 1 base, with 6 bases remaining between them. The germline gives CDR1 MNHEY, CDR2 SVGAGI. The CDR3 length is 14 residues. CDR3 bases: TGTGCCAGCAGTTACGAGGGGTCTGGAAACACCATATATTTT. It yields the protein CASSYEGSGNTIYF.

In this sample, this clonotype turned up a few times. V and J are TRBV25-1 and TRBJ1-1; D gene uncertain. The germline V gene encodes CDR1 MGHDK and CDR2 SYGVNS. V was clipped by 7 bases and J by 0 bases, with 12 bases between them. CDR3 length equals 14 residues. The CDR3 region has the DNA TGTGCCAGCATGGAACTCCCGCTGAACACTGAAGCTTTCTTT. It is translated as CASMELPLNTEAFF. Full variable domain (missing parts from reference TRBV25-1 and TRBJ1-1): EADIYQTPRYLVIGTGKKITLECSQTMGHDKMYWYQQDPGMELHLIHYSYGVNSTEKGDLSSESTVSRIRTEHFPLTLESARPSHTSQYLCASMELPLNTEAFFGQGTRLTVV.

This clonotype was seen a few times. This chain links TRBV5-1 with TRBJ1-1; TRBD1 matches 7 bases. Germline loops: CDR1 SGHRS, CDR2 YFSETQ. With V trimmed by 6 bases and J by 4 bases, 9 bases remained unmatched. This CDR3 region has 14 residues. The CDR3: CASTRQGTATEAFF. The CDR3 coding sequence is TGCGCCAGCACACGACAGGGAACGGCCACTGAAGCTTTCTTT.

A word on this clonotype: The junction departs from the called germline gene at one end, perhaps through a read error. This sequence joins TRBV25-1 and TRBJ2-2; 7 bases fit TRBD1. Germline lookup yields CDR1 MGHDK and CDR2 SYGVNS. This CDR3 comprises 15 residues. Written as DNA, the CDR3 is TGTGCCTGCAGAGGCAGACAGGGGAACACCGGGGAGCTGTTTTTT. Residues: CACRGRQGNTGELFF. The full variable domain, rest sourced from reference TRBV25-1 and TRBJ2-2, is EADIYQTPRYLVIGTGKKITLECSQTMGHDKMYWYQQDPGMELHLIHYSYGVNSTEKGDLSSESTVSRIRTEHFPLTLESARPSHTSQYLCACRGRQGNTGELFFGEGSRLTVL.

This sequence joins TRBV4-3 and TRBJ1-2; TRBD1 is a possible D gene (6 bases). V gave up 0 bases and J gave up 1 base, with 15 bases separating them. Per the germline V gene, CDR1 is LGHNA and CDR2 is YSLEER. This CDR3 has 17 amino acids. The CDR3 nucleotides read TGCGCCAGCAGCCAAGATATTTTGACAGGACGTAACTATGGCTACACCTTC. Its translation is CASSQDILTGRNYGYTF.

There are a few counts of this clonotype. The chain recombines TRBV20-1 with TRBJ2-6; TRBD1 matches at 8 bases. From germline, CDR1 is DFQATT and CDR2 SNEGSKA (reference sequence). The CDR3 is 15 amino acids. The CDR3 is CSAASTGEKANVLTF. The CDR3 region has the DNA TGCAGCGCGGCCTCGACAGGGGAAAAGGCCAACGTCCTGACTTTC.

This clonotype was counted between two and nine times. In DNA form, the CDR3 reads TGCAGTGCTGGAGGAATGGGGACAGGCCCCCCCTGGGGTGGCTACACCTTC. It translates to CSAGGMGTGPPWGGYTF. The gene calls are TRBV20-1 and TRBJ1-2, with 8 bases matching TRBD1. This CDR3 has 17 amino acids. Germline CDR1 and CDR2: DFQATT and SNEGSKA (reference sequence). V lost 5 bases and J lost 7; bases outside the gene matches: 21.

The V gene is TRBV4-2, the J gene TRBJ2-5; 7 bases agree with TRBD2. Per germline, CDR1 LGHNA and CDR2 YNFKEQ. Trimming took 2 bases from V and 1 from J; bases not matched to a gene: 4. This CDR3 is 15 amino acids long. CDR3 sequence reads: CASSQSGDFQETQYF. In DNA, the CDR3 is TGTGCCAGCAGCCAAAGCGGGGACTTCCAAGAGACCCAGTACTTC.

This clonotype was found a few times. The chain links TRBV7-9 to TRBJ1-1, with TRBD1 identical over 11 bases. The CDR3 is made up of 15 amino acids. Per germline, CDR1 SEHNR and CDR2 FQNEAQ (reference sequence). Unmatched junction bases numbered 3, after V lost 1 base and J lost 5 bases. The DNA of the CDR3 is TGTGCCAGCAGCTTAGGAGGGACAGGGGGTACTGAAGCTTTCTTT. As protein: CASSLGGTGGTEAFF.

Here the CDR3 DNA reads TGCGCCAGCAGCTCTGCCGGGCTTAACACTGAAGCTTTCTTT. Residues: CASSSAGLNTEAFF. The genes are TRBV5-1 and TRBJ1-1, with D hard to call. The CDR3 loop spans 14 amino acids. V was clipped by 3 bases and J by 2 bases, with 11 bases between them. CDR1 and CDR2 from the germline V gene are SGHRS and YFSETQ.

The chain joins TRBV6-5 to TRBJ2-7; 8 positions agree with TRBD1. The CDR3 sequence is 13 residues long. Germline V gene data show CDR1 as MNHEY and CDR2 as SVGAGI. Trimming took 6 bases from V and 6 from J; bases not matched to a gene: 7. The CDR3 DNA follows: TGTGCCAGCAGATGGACAGGGTTTGGCGAGCAGTACTTC. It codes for CASRWTGFGEQYF.

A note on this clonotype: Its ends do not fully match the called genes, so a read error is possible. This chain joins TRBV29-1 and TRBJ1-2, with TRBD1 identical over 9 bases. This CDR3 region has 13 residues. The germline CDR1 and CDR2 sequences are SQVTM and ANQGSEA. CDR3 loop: CGVVQGASRDYTF. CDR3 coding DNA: TGCGGCGTTGTACAGGGGGCGTCGCGTGACTACACCTTC.

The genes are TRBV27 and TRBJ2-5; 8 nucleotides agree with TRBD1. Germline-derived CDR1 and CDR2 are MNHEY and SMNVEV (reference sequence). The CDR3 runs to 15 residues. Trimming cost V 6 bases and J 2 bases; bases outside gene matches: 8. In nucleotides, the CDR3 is TGTGCCAGCAGCCGACGGACAGGGAGGCAAGAGACCCAGTACTTC. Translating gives CASSRRTGRQETQYF.

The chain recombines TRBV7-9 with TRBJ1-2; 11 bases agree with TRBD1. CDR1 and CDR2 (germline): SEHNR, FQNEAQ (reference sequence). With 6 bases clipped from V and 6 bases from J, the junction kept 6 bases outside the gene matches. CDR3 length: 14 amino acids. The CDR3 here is CASSPGTGGHGYTF. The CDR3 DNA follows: TGTGCCAGCAGTCCCGGGACAGGGGGTCATGGCTACACCTTC. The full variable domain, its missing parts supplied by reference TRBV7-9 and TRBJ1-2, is DTGVSQNPRHKITKRGQNVTFRCDPISEHNRLYWYRQTLGQGPEFLTYFQNEAQLEKSRLLSDRFSAERPKGSFSTLEIQRTEQGDSAMYLCASSPGTGGHGYTFGSGTRLTVV.

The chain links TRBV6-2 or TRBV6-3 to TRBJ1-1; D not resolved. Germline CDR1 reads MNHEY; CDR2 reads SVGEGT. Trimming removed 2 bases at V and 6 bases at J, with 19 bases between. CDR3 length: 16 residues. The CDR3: CASSYPPERLSPEAFF. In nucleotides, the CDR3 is TGTGCCAGCAGTTACCCACCCGAGAGATTAAGCCCTGAAGCTTTCTTT.

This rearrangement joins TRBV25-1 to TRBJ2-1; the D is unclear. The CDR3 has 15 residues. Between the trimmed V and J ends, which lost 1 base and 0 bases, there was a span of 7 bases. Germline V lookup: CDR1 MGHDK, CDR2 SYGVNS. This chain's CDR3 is CASSELWSSYNEQFF. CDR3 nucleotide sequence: TGTGCCAGCAGTGAATTATGGAGCTCCTACAATGAGCAGTTCTTC.

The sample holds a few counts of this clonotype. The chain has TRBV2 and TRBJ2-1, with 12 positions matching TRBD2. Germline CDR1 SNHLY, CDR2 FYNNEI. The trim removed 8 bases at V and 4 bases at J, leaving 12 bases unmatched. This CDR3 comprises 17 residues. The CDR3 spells CASSIAGTSGLYNEQFF. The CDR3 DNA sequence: TGTGCCAGCTCGATAGCGGGGACTAGCGGGTTATACAATGAGCAGTTCTTC.

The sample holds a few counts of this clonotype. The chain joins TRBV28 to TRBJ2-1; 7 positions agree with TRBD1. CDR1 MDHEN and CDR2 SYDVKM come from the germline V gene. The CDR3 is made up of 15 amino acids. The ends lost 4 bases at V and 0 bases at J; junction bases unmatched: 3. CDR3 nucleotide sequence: TGTGCCAGCAGTTCACAGGGGCTCTCCTACAATGAGCAGTTCTTC. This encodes CASSSQGLSYNEQFF.